The 15 T cell receptor beta chains below were found in one sample sequenced in a study of blood T cells in healthy people across ages. Primers used in a second PCR of roughly 6 to 11 cycles were a sample-barcoded 5' primer and a J-beta primer mix. One entry per CDR3 protein, called by TCRdb with MiXCR from the 5' RACE reads. The profile shows around 1,000,000 distinct CDR3 sequences, roughly a quarter of them singletons. The sample was also linked to a second study, of T cells of mothers and their children.

Sample: blood. Receptors originate from a girl aged 2-10 years in good health.

The table lists this clonotype with a few counts. The V call is TRBV5-6, the J call TRBJ2-4, with 9 positions matching TRBD1. CDR3 length: 16 amino acids. J was trimmed by 0 bases and V by 7 bases; bases with no gene match: 8. Germline V lookup: CDR1 SGHDT, CDR2 YYEEEE. The CDR3 protein is CASAKDRGIAKNIQYF. CDR3 nucleotide sequence: TGTGCCAGCGCAAAAGACAGGGGGATAGCCAAAAACATTCAGTACTTC.

This clonotype occurred a few times. The chain is built from TRBV20-1 and TRBJ2-1, with D perhaps assigned TRBD1 or TRBD2 (5 bases each). Between the trimmed V and J ends, which lost 0 bases and 0 bases, there was a span of 9 bases. This CDR3 has 15 amino acids. The germline V gene has CDR1 DFQATT and CDR2 SNEGSKA (reference sequence). The CDR3 loop is CSARDGGGSYNEQFF. DNA for the CDR3: TGCAGTGCTAGAGATGGTGGGGGCTCCTACAATGAGCAGTTCTTC.

The chain combines TRBV6-5 with TRBJ2-1, with D possibly TRBD1 on 6 matching bases. CDR1 and CDR2 (germline): MNHEY, SVGAGI. The CDR3 consists of 14 residues. Trimming stripped 5 bases from V and 5 bases from J, with 13 bases between. The CDR3 spells CASSRHEGDNEQFF. In DNA, the CDR3 is TGTGCCAGCAGTCGCCACGAGGGGGACAATGAGCAGTTCTTC.

The CDR3 sequence: CASRPTSGDNEQFF. As DNA, the CDR3 is TGTGCCAGCCGACCGACTAGCGGGGACAATGAGCAGTTCTTC. The V gene is TRBV6-4, the J gene TRBJ2-1; 11 bases agree with TRBD2. The V gene end was trimmed by 8 bases and the J gene end by 5 bases; junction bases not matched to a gene: 5. The germline V gene has CDR1 MRHNA and CDR2 SNTAGT. The CDR3 extends over 14 amino acids.

This clonotype was observed at least ten times. The chain couples TRBV20-1 to TRBJ2-5; 9 bases agree with TRBD2. With V trimmed by 0 bases and J by 5 bases, 4 bases remained unmatched. The CDR3 has 14 residues. Per the germline V gene, CDR1 is DFQATT and CDR2 is SNEGSKA (reference sequence). CDR3 in DNA: TGCAGTGCTAGAGAGTTAGCGGGAGTGGAGACCCAGTACTTC. Protein product: CSARELAGVETQYF.

The rearrangement links TRBV7-3 to TRBJ2-7; maybe TRBD1 (5 bases). V lost 3 bases, J lost 5 bases, and 14 bases lay in between. Germline CDR1 SGHTA, CDR2 FQGTGA. The CDR3 is made up of 14 amino acids. Here the CDR3 reads CASSLGRVLNEQYF. CDR3 coding DNA: TGTGCCAGCAGCTTGGGCAGGGTGTTAAACGAGCAGTACTTC.

The rearrangement joins TRBV20-1 to TRBJ2-1; no firm D call. Germline V CDR1 and CDR2: DFQATT, SNEGSKA (reference sequence). The CDR3 is 16 residues long. V lost 1 base and J lost 7, with 20 bases in between. The CDR3 protein is CSARGFVAQRPNEQFF. As DNA, the CDR3 is TGCAGTGCTAGAGGGTTCGTAGCTCAAAGACCTAATGAGCAGTTCTTC.

The chain joins TRBV7-9 to TRBJ1-1; TRBD1 aligns across 9 bases. This CDR3 has 14 amino acids. The germline V gene encodes CDR1 SEHNR and CDR2 FQNEAQ (reference sequence). V was clipped by 8 bases and J by 4 bases; unmatched bases: 8. The CDR3 DNA sequence: TGTGCCAGCGTACTACAGGGGGCGGGCACTGAAGCTTTCTTT. Its translation: CASVLQGAGTEAFF.

This clonotype has just a few counts. The junction departs from the called germline gene at one end, perhaps through a read error. This sequence joins TRBV24-1 and TRBJ2-4; D gene unclear. The CDR3 has 16 amino acids. Germline V gene lookup returns CDR1 KGHDR and CDR2 SFDVKD. CDR3 in DNA: TGTGCCACCAGTGATTACCCTATATGGGGAAAAAGCATTCAGTACTTC. Amino acids: CATSDYPIWGKSIQYF.

This chain connects TRBV29-1 to TRBJ2-5; D tentatively fits TRBD1 or TRBD2 (5 bases each). The tail of the sequence fits TRBJ2-7 better, so the J call may be wrong. Germline-derived CDR1 and CDR2 are SQVTM and ANQGSEA. The CDR3 consists of 15 residues. The CDR3, as DNA: TGCAGCGTTGAAGAGGGGCGGGCACCCGCCTACGAGCAGTACTTC. This translates into CSVEEGRAPAYEQYF.

The chain couples TRBV7-2 to TRBJ2-7; D gene unclear. V was cut by 0 bases and J by 4 bases, with 7 bases left in between. Germline V lookup: CDR1 SGHTA, CDR2 FQGNSA. The CDR3 has 13 amino acids. The CDR3 protein is CASSLAADYEQYF. CDR3 DNA sequence: TGTGCCAGCAGCTTAGCGGCTGATTACGAGCAGTACTTC.

The chain has TRBV28 and TRBJ2-7; 7 nucleotides match TRBD1. V lost 6 bases to trimming and J lost 6 bases; unmatched junction nucleotides: 8. The length of the CDR3 is 13 residues. The germline gives CDR1 MDHEN, CDR2 SYDVKM. CDR3 sequence: CASRYDRDSEQYF. CDR3 in DNA: TGTGCCAGCAGATACGACAGGGATAGCGAGCAGTACTTC.

This clonotype was observed a few times. The chain employs TRBV7-9 and TRBJ2-5; no reliable D call. The J call is in doubt because the DNA end fits TRBJ2-1 better. The CDR3 is 15 amino acids. Looked up from germline, CDR1 is SEHNR and CDR2 is FQNEAQ (reference sequence). This CDR3 is CASPGRQSSYNEQFF. CDR3 DNA sequence: TGTGCCAGCCCCGGTCGCCAGTCCTCATACAATGAGCAGTTCTTC.

The rearrangement uses TRBV6-1 and TRBJ2-1; 8 bases are shared with TRBD2. Germline V gene data show CDR1 as MNHNS and CDR2 as SASEGT. This CDR3 has 15 amino acids. Trimming cost V 6 bases and J 2 bases; bases outside gene matches: 6. CDR3 bases: TGTGCCAGCAGAACTAGCGGATGGACCTACAATGAGCAGTTCTTC. Encoded protein: CASRTSGWTYNEQFF.

This clonotype was observed a few times. The chain links TRBV7-9 to TRBJ2-1, with 7 bases matching TRBD2. The V and J ends lost 5 bases and 0 bases, in that order; junction bases with no gene match: 13. The CDR3 has 18 amino acids. Germline-derived CDR1 and CDR2 are SEHNR and FQNEAQ (reference sequence). DNA of the CDR3: TGTGCCAGCAGCCCTCAGTTGGCTAGCGGTCGCTCCTACAATGAGCAGTTCTTC. Protein sequence: CASSPQLASGRSYNEQFF.